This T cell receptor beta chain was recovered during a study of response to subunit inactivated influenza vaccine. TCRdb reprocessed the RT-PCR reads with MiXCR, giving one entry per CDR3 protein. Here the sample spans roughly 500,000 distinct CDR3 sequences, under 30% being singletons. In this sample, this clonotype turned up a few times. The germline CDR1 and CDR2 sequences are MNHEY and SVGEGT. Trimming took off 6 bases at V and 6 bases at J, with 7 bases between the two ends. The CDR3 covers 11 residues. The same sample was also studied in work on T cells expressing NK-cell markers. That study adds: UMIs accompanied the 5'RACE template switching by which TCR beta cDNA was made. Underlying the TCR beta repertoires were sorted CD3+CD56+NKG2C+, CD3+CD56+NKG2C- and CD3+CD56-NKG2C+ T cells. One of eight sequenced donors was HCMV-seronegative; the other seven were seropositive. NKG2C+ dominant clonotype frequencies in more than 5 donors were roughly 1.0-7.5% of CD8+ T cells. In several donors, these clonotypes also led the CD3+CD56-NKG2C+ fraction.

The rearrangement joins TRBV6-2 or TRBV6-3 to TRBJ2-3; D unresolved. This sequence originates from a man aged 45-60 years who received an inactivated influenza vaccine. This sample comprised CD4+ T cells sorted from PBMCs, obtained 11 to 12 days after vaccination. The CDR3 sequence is CASSNGDTQYF. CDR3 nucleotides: TGTGCCAGCAGCAACGGGGATACGCAGTATTTT.